Sequencing of this T cell receptor beta chain was carried out in a study of radiation and T cells in renal cell carcinoma. Worth noting for this clone: Its target is not known.

Overall study results and limits: In blood, top tumor clones expanded by 2 weeks, shrinking by 4.

The time point denotes: blood 4 weeks post-SBRT, at nephrectomy. Regarding treatment: 15 Gy SBRT to primary tumor, nephrectomy 4 weeks later. The assay was immunoSEQ multiplex PCR, and TCRdb's table has in-frame clones only and misses some. The sample consists of about 78,000 clones, about 88% of them appearing once. From germline, CDR1 is SGHRS and CDR2 YFSETQ. The V gene lost 2 bases and the J gene lost 4 bases, with 15 bases spanning the gap. The CDR3 is 15 amino acids. Sequencing used blood, obtained from a patient whose treatment included radiotherapy and nephrectomy. The chain joins TRBV5-1 to TRBJ1-1; D gene unclear. The sequence derives from a woman in her sixties or seventies with renal cell carcinoma. The CDR3 region has the DNA TGCGCCAGCAGCTTACAACCGACCGGGAGCACTGAAGCTTTCTTT. Translated, it gives CASSLQPTGSTEAFF.